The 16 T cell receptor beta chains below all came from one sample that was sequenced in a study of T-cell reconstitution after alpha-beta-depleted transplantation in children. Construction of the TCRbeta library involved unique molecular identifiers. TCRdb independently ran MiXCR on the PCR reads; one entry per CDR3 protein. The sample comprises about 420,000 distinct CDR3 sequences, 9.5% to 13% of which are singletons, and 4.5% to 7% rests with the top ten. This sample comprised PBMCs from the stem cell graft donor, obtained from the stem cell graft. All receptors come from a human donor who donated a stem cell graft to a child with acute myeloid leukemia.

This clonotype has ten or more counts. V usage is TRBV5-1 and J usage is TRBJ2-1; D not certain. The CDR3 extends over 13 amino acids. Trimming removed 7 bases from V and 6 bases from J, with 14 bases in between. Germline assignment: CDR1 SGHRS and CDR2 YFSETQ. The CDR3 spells CASYNPGPNEQFF. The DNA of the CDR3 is TGCGCCAGCTATAACCCTGGGCCCAATGAGCAGTTCTTC.

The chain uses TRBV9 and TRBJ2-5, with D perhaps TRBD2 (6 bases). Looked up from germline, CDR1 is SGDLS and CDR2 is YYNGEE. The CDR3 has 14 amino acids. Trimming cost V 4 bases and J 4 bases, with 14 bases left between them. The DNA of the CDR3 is TGTGCCAGCAGCCGGTCAGGAGGGAGAGAGACCCAGTACTTC. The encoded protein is CASSRSGGRETQYF.

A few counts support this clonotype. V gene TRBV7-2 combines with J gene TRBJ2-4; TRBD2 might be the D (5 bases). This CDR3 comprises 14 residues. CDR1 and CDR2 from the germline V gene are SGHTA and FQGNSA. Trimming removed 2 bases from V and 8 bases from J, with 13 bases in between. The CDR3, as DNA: TGTGCCAGCAGCTTAACACTAGGCACGTACATTCAGTACTTC. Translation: CASSLTLGTYIQYF.

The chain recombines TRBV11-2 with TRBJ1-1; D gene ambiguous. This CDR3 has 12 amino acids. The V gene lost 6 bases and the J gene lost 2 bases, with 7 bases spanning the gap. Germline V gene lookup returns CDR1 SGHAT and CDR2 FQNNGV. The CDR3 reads CASSRINTEAFF. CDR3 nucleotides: TGTGCCAGCAGTCGGATTAACACTGAAGCTTTCTTT.

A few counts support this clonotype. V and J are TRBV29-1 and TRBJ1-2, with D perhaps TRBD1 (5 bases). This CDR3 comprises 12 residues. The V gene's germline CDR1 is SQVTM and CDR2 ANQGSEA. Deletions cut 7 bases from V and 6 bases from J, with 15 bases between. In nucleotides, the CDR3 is TGCAGCGATAGAACGGGAGGGGATGGCTACACCTTC. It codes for CSDRTGGDGYTF. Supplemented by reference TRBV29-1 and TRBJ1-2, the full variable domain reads SAVISQKPSRDICQRGTSLTIQCQVDSQVTMMFWYRQQPGQSLTLIATANQGSEATYESGFVIDKFPISRPNLTFSTLTVSNMSPEDSSIYLCSDRTGGDGYTFGSGTRLTVV.

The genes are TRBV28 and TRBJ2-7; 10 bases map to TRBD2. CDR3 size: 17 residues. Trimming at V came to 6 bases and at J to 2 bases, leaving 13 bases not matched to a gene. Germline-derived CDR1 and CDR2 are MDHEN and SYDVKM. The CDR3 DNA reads TGTGCCAGCAGCCCGGGGTTCGGACTAGCGGCAGCCTACGAGCAGTACTTC. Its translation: CASSPGFGLAAAYEQYF.

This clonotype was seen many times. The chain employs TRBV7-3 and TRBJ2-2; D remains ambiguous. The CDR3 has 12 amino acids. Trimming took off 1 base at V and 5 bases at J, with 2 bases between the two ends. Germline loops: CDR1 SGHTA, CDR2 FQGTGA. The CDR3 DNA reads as TGTGCCAGCAGCTTAATTACCGGGGAGCTGTTTTTT. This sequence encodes CASSLITGELFF.

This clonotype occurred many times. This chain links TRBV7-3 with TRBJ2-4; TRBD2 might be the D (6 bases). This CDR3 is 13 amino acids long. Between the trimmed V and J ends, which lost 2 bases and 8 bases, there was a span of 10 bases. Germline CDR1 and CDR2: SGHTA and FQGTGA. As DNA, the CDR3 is TGTGCCAGCAGCTTACGCGGGGAAGACATTCAGTACTTC. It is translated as CASSLRGEDIQYF.

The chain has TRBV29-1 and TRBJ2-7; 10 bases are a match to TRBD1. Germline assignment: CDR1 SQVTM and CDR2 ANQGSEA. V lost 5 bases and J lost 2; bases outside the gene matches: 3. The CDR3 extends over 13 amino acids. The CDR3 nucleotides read TGCAGCGTTCGGACAGGGGGAACCTACGAGCAGTACTTC. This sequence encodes CSVRTGGTYEQYF.

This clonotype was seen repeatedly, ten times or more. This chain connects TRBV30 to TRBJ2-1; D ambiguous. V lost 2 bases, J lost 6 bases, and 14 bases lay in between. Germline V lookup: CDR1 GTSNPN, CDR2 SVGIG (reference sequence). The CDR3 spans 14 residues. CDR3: CAWSSGAGINEQFF. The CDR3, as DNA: TGTGCCTGGAGTTCAGGAGCAGGCATCAATGAGCAGTTCTTC.

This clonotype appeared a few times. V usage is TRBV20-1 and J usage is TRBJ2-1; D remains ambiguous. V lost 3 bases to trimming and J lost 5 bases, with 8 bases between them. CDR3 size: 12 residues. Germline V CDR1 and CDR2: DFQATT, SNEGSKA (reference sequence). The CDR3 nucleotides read TGCAGTGCTAGCCAGTTCAACAATGAGCAGTTCTTC. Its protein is CSASQFNNEQFF.

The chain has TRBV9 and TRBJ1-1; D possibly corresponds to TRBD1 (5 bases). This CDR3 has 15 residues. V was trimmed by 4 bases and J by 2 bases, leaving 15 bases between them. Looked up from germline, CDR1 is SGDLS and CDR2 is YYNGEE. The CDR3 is CASSPRQGYNTEAFF. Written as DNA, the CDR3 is TGTGCCAGCAGCCCTAGGCAGGGTTACAACACTGAAGCTTTCTTT.

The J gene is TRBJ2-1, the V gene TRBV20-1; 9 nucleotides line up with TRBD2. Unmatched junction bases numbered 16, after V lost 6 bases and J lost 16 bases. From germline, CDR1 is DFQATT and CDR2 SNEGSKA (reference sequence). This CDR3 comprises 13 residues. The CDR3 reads CSAPLSGGPYIFF. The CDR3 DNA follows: TGCAGTGCCCCACTCAGCGGGGGGCCGTACATCTTCTTC.

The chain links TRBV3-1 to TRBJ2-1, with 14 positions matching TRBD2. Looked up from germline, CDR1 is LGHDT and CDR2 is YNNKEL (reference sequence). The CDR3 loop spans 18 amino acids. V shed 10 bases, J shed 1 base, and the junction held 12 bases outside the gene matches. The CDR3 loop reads CATRTGLAGVGSYNEQFF. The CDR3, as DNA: TGTGCCACCCGGACGGGACTAGCGGGAGTAGGGTCCTACAATGAGCAGTTCTTC.

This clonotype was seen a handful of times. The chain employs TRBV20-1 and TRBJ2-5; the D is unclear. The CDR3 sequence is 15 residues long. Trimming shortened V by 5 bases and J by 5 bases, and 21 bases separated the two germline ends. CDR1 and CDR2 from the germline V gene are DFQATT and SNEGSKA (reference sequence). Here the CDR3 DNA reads TGCAGTGCTTTCGATAGTTGGGGTGGTAGGGAGACCCAGTACTTC. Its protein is CSAFDSWGGRETQYF.

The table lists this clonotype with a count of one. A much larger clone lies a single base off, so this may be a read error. The CDR3 DNA reads TGCGCCAGCAGCGGGGGCCTCATGAACACTGACGCTTTCTTT. Translated: CASSGGLMNTDAFF. This chain connects TRBV5-1 to TRBJ1-1, with D perhaps matching TRBD1 (6 bases). CDR3 length equals 14 residues. Germline V CDR1 and CDR2: SGHRS, YFSETQ. Together with reference TRBV5-1 and TRBJ1-1, the CDR3 gives the full variable domain: KAGVTQTPRYLIKTRGQQVTLSCSPISGHRSVSWYQQTPGQGLQFLFEYFSETQRNKGNFPGRFSGRQFSNSRSEMNVSTLELGDSALYLCASSGGLMNTDAFFGQGTRLTVV.